Described below is a single TCR beta chain sequence and its context. This CDR3 spans 15 amino acids. V lost 0 bases and J lost 3, with 12 bases in between. CDR1 and CDR2 from the germline V gene are SGDLS and YYNGEE. These data originate in a study of PD-1 blockade in classical Hodgkin lymphoma. Profiling relied on immunoSEQ multiplex PCR, and the TCRdb table lists in-frame clones only, not all of them. The table includes about 40,000 clones, about nine tenths detected once. Relapses following autologous stem cell transplantation were seen in all patients, with brentuximab vedotin exposure varying. The sequence was collected from a human donor with classical Hodgkin lymphoma. The rearrangement joins TRBV9 to TRBJ2-5; D uncertain. The source was peripheral blood mononuclear cells (PBMCs), collected at baseline. CDR3: CASSVGWAQKETQYF. The CDR3 bases are TGTGCCAGCAGCGTAGGGTGGGCTCAGAAAGAGACCCAGTACTTC.